The subject of this entry is one T cell receptor beta chain. This sample was taken from a study of blood T cell repertoires in COVID-19. The CDR3 length is 14 residues. Germline CDR1 WNHNN, CDR2 SYGVQD (reference sequence). The germline V and J ends were trimmed by 6 bases and 2 bases, with 12 bases remaining between them. All enrollees were roughly 18 to 89 years old and from around 25 US areas. Donors were grouped by their self-reported clinical history. Cohort 3 donors counted as recovered after two negative PCRs, clearance, or resolved symptoms. As handled by the study authors: Nucleated cell counts were estimated from reference gene primer amplification. Method: immunoSEQ multiplex PCR; TCRdb's copy keeps in-frame clones and lacks some. V and J calls plus clone size are reproduced from that table; the DNA served to infer D and trimming. The sample has about 250,000 clones; over 75% are singletons.

V is TRBV10-1 and J is TRBJ2-3; maybe TRBD2 (5 bases). The TCR was taken from a woman aged 25 to 39 who had recovered from COVID-19. Material for sequencing was PBMCs or T cells enriched from blood (not recorded which). In nucleotides, the CDR3 is TGCGCCAGCAGACTAGGATCCGACACAGATACGCAGTATTTT. Amino acids: CASRLGSDTDTQYF.